Listed here are 5 T cell receptor beta chains from one sample, sequenced in a study of spatial heterogeneity in lung cancer. Their target antigens are unknown. Study-wide results and limits: Tumor mutation counts were tracked by expanded intratumoral alpha and beta TCR counts.

The time point here: sample taken at primary tumor resection. One entry per CDR3 protein results from TCRdb running MiXCR on the 5' RACE reads. The data show around 15,000 distinct CDR3 sequences, with approximately 7% seen just once and less than 20% held by the top ten. This specimen was lung tumor tissue, taken at surgery. These TCRs come from a female donor with early-stage non-small cell lung cancer.

In its sample, this clonotype was seen many times. The chain links TRBV5-5 to TRBJ2-5; 10 bases map to TRBD2. CDR3 length equals 17 residues. The germline gives CDR1 SGHKS, CDR2 YYEKEE (reference sequence). V dropped 1 base and J dropped 5; count of bases not matched to a gene: 11. The CDR3 nucleotides are TGTGCCAGCAGCTTGACCTCGCTAGCGGGGGCCGGGGAGACCCAGTACTTC. This codes for CASSLTSLAGAGETQYF.

This clonotype came up many times. The V gene is TRBV6-4, the J gene TRBJ2-2; the D gene could be TRBD1 or TRBD2 (5 bases each). CDR3 size: 13 residues. The V and J ends lost 2 bases and 6 bases respectively, with 7 bases between them. The germline gives CDR1 MRHNA, CDR2 SNTAGT. Here the CDR3 reads CASSDVGAGELFF. Written as DNA, the CDR3 is TGTGCCAGCAGTGACGTGGGGGCCGGGGAGCTGTTTTTT.

This clonotype was detected ten times or more. The V call is TRBV4-1, the J call TRBJ1-2; TRBD1 matches 8 bases. V lost 0 bases and J lost 8; bases outside the gene matches: 14. This CDR3 is built from 17 residues. Germline V gene sequence: CDR1 MGHRA, CDR2 YSYEKL. CDR3 sequence: CASSQDPGQVSLRGYTF. CDR3 sequence (DNA): TGCGCCAGCAGCCAAGATCCGGGACAGGTTTCCCTGAGGGGCTACACCTTC.

By share of the sample, this clonotype is medium-sized (0.01 to 0.1%). The rearrangement joins TRBV28 to TRBJ1-4; no clear D gene. Germline CDR1 MDHEN, CDR2 SYDVKM. V lost 8 bases and J lost 10, with 17 bases in between. The CDR3 contains 13 residues. This chain's CDR3 is CASLSPGEGKLFF. CDR3 coding DNA: TGTGCCAGCCTTTCGCCCGGGGAGGGAAAACTGTTTTTT.

This clonotype was observed a few times. The V gene is TRBV4-3, the J gene TRBJ1-2; unclear D gene. Per the germline V gene, CDR1 is LGHNA and CDR2 is YSLEER. The CDR3 runs 14 residues. V was cut by 0 bases and J by 4 bases, with 9 bases left in between. This CDR3 reads CASSQDSRVYGYTF. For the CDR3, the DNA is TGCGCCAGCAGCCAAGATAGTAGGGTCTATGGCTACACCTTC.